This T cell receptor (beta chain) appears in the sequencing data of a study of blood T cell repertoires in COVID-19. Across the study: Samples came from the United States, Italy and Spain, spanning acute and convalescent COVID-19. Sources were T cells, B-cell-depleted T cells, or PBMCs; the material itself was cDNA or gDNA.

In the original workflow: Amplifying reference gene primers gave estimates of nucleated cell counts. Generated by immunoSEQ multiplex PCR, the TCRdb table keeps only in-frame clones and is missing some. V and J calls and clone size follow that table, whereas D and trimming were derived from the DNA. Among about 64,000 clones listed, approximately 91% were seen once. Sequencing used peripheral blood. The sequence was collected from a human donor in a cohort sampled during active COVID-19.

Here the CDR3 DNA reads TGTGCCACCAGCGAGGGGACAGGGCCCTACGAGCAGTACTTC. This gives the protein CATSEGTGPYEQYF. The chain has TRBV15 and TRBJ2-7; 9 bases line up with TRBD1. V lost 5 bases to trimming and J lost 2 bases; unmatched junction nucleotides: 4. This CDR3 comprises 14 residues. The germline gives CDR1 LNHNV, CDR2 YYDKDF (reference sequence).